The 17 T cell receptor beta chains reported below all come from one sample, sequenced in a study of blood T cell repertoires in COVID-19. The data were produced by immunoSEQ multiplex PCR, yet TCRdb's version contains in-frame clones alone and is incomplete. The table includes over 50,000 clones, 80% to 90% detected once. Sequenced material: peripheral blood. Every receptor here comes from a human donor in a cohort sampled during active COVID-19.

The chain recombines TRBV28 with TRBJ1-2; TRBD1 agrees at 7 bases. V was clipped by 5 bases and J by 4 bases; unmatched bases: 10. The CDR3 runs 15 residues. The germline V gene encodes CDR1 MDHEN and CDR2 SYDVKM. CDR3 DNA sequence: TGTGCCAGCAGTAACCCTAGACGGGACAGCTATGGCTACACCTTC. Translated: CASSNPRRDSYGYTF.

The rearrangement uses TRBV5-1 and TRBJ1-1, with D perhaps matching TRBD1 (5 bases). The V gene's germline CDR1 is SGHRS and CDR2 YFSETQ. The CDR3 consists of 15 residues. V lost 2 bases and J lost 5, with 16 bases in between. The DNA for the CDR3 is TGCGCCAGCAGCTTCTCTTCCAGGGAAGATACTGAAGCTTTCTTT. Translation: CASSFSSREDTEAFF.

The chain employs TRBV7-7 and TRBJ2-5; TRBD2 matches 12 bases. Per the germline V gene, CDR1 is SSHAT and CDR2 is FNYEAQ (reference sequence). After removal of 5 bases from V and 5 bases from J, the junction contained 9 bases not matched to a gene. CDR3 length: 16 amino acids. For the CDR3, the DNA is TGTGCCAGCAGCCCTTCTAGCGGGGGGGCCGGGGAGACCCAGTACTTC. Protein product: CASSPSSGGAGETQYF.

This clone was found once. This chain links TRBV19 with TRBJ1-5; no clear D. The V and J ends lost 7 bases and 3 bases respectively, with 19 bases between them. The germline CDR1 and CDR2 sequences are LNHDA and SQIVND (reference sequence). The CDR3 spans 16 residues. The CDR3 sequence is CASTPGGSGYNQPQHF. The CDR3 coding sequence is TGTGCCAGTACCCCCGGAGGGTCGGGTTACAATCAGCCCCAGCATTTT.

The chain uses TRBV14 and TRBJ2-6; 11 bases line up with TRBD1. Germline CDR1 reads SGHDN; CDR2 reads FVKESK. The CDR3 runs 19 residues. Trimming cost V 3 bases and J 2 bases; bases outside gene matches: 9. The CDR3 protein is CASSHDYWTGGTGANVLTF. Here the CDR3 DNA reads TGTGCCAGCAGCCATGACTACTGGACAGGGGGCACTGGGGCCAACGTCCTGACTTTC.

This clone showed up just a few times. V is TRBV7-9 and J is TRBJ1-4; a possible D gene is TRBD1 (5 bases). The CDR3 consists of 16 residues. Germline V CDR1 and CDR2: SEHNR, FQNEAQ (reference sequence). V lost 5 bases and J lost 0, with 13 bases in between. Written as DNA, the CDR3 is TGTGCCAGCAGCCGAGACAGCCTTGCAACTAATGAAAAACTGTTTTTT. It is translated as CASSRDSLATNEKLFF.

A few counts support this clone. V usage is TRBV3-1 (or the pseudogene TRBV3-2) and J usage is TRBJ2-7; no firm D call. The CDR3 extends over 15 amino acids. CDR1 and CDR2 (germline): LGHDT, YNNKEL (reference sequence). V was shortened by 4 bases and J by 1 base, with 14 bases between the two germline ends. CDR3 protein: CASSPAGVWSYEQYF. The CDR3, as DNA: TGTGCCAGCAGCCCCGCCGGAGTTTGGTCCTACGAGCAGTACTTC.

This rearrangement joins TRBV2 to TRBJ2-2, with no clear D. The CDR3 consists of 16 residues. CDR1 and CDR2 from the germline V gene are SNHLY and FYNNEI. V gave up 4 bases and J gave up 0 bases, with 12 bases separating them. This chain's CDR3 is CASSVVLVPNTGELFF. CDR3 DNA sequence: TGTGCCAGCAGTGTGGTGCTAGTTCCGAACACCGGGGAGCTGTTTTTT.

The CDR3 here is CASSVAASGGYGELFF. The DNA for the CDR3 is TGTGCCAGCAGCGTAGCGGCTAGCGGTGGGTACGGGGAGCTGTTTTTT. The chain has TRBV9 and TRBJ2-2; 7 bases fit TRBD2. The germline V gene has CDR1 SGDLS and CDR2 YYNGEE. CDR3 length: 16 amino acids. Trimming took 0 bases from V and 7 from J; bases not matched to a gene: 9.

This chain links TRBV11-2 with TRBJ2-2; 7 bases line up with TRBD1. Germline lookup yields CDR1 SGHAT and CDR2 FQNNGV. V gave up 8 bases and J gave up 2 bases; unmatched junction bases: 11. This CDR3 region has 16 residues. The CDR3 here is CASAFTGVINTGELFF. The CDR3 DNA follows: TGTGCCAGCGCCTTCACAGGGGTCATAAACACCGGGGAGCTGTTTTTT.

For this clone: One junction end does not reproduce the germline sequence, and a read error may be involved. This chain uses TRBV7-9 with TRBJ1-6; D not certain. The germline V gene has CDR1 SEHNR and CDR2 FQNEAQ (reference sequence). This CDR3 region has 14 residues. The CDR3 region is CASTLARDNSPLHF. The CDR3 nucleotides are TGTGCCAGCACCTTAGCGCGGGATAACTCACCCCTCCACTTT.

This chain connects TRBV7-9 to TRBJ2-5, with D perhaps TRBD2 (5 bases). V dropped 2 bases and J dropped 4 bases, with 20 bases sitting between them. The V gene's germline CDR1 is SEHNR and CDR2 FQNEAQ (reference sequence). The CDR3 runs to 17 residues. The CDR3 DNA sequence: TGTGCCAGCAGCTTAAAGTGGGCGGGTCCCCTAGGAGAGACCCAGTACTTC. As protein: CASSLKWAGPLGETQYF.

The rearrangement links TRBV5-6 to TRBJ2-3, with 7 nucleotides matching TRBD2. The germline V gene has CDR1 SGHDT and CDR2 YYEEEE. J lost 2 bases, V lost 2 bases, and 8 bases had no gene match. The CDR3 extends over 16 amino acids. The CDR3 sequence is CASSFFDGGYTDTQYF. CDR3 DNA: TGTGCCAGCAGCTTTTTTGACGGGGGGTACACAGATACGCAGTATTTT. Full variable domain (missing parts from reference TRBV5-6 and TRBJ2-3): DAGVTQSPTHLIKTRGQQVTLRCSPKSGHDTVSWYQQALGQGPQFIFQYYEEEERQRGNFPDRFSGHQFPNYSSELNVNALLLGDSALYLCASSFFDGGYTDTQYFGPGTRLTVL.

This chain connects TRBV19 to TRBJ2-4; 10 bases are a match to TRBD1. V lost 5 bases to trimming and J lost 1 base; unmatched junction nucleotides: 5. This CDR3 is 16 amino acids long. Germline V gene lookup returns CDR1 LNHDA and CDR2 SQIVND (reference sequence). CDR3 DNA: TGTGCCAGTAGTTTGAGACAGGGGGCTGCCAAAAACATTCAGTACTTC. Amino acid sequence: CASSLRQGAAKNIQYF. Variable domain in full (rest from reference TRBV19 and TRBJ2-4): DGGITQSPKYLFRKEGQNVTLSCEQNLNHDAMYWYRQDPGQGLRLIYYSQIVNDFQKGDIAEGYSVSREKKESFPLTVTSAQKNPTAFYLCASSLRQGAAKNIQYFGAGTRLSVL.

The rearrangement joins TRBV5-1 to TRBJ1-1, with D uncertain. The V end lost 7 bases, the J end lost 7 bases, and 11 bases lay between the germline ends. Germline CDR1 reads SGHRS; CDR2 reads YFSETQ. The CDR3 runs to 11 residues. The CDR3, as DNA: TGCGCCAGCCGCGACGGGAGTGAAGCTTTCTTT. Translating gives CASRDGSEAFF.

This chain uses TRBV7-2 with TRBJ2-5, with D possibly matching TRBD1 (5 bases). The CDR3 contains 13 residues. The germline gives CDR1 SGHTA, CDR2 FQGNSA. Trimming took 5 bases from V and 4 from J, leaving 11 bases between them. CDR3 DNA: TGTGCCAGCAGCCCCAGGGCGGTAGAGACCCAGTACTTC. It translates to CASSPRAVETQYF.

The V and J genes are TRBV3-1 (or the pseudogene TRBV3-2) and TRBJ2-1, with 9 bases that match TRBD2. The germline gives CDR1 LGHDT, CDR2 YNNKEL (reference sequence). This CDR3 has 15 amino acids. The J segment lost 1 base and the V segment lost 8 bases, leaving 6 bases of the junction unmatched. The CDR3: CASAGTSRSYNEQFF. CDR3 nucleotides: TGTGCCAGCGCTGGGACTAGCAGATCCTACAATGAGCAGTTCTTC.